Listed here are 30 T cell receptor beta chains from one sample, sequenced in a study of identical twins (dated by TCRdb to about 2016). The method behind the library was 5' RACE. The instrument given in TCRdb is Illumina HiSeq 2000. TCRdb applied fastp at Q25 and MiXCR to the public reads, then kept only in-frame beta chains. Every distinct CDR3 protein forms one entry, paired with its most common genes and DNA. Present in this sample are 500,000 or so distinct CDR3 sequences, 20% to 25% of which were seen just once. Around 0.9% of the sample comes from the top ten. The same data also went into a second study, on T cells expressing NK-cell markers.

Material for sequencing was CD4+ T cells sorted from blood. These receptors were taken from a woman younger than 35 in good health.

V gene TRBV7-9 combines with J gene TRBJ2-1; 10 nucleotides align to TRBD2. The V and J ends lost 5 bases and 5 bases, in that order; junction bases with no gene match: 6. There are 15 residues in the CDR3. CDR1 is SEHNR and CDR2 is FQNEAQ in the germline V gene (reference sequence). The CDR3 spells CASSPWTSGHNEQFF. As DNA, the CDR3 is TGTGCCAGCAGCCCCTGGACTAGCGGTCACAATGAGCAGTTCTTC.

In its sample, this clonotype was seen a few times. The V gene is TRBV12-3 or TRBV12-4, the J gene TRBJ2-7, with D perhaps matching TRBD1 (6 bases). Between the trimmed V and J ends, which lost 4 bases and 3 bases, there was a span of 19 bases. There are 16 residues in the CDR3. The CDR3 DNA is TGTGCCAGCAGTTCCCTTTTTGAGACAGGAGGCTACGAGCAGTACTTC. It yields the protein CASSSLFETGGYEQYF.

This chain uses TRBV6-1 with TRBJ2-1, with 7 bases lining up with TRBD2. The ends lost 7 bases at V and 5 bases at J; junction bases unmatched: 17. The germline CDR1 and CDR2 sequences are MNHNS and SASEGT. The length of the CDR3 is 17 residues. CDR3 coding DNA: TGTGCCAGCACCCCCGGGAGGAACACCGAGCGAGACAATGAGCAGTTCTTC. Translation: CASTPGRNTERDNEQFF.

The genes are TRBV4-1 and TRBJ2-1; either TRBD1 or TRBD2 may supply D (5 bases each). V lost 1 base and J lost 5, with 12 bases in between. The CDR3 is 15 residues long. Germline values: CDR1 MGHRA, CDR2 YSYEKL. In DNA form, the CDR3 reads TGCGCCAGCAGCCAAGGGGGGAATAGGGACAATGAGCAGTTCTTC. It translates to CASSQGGNRDNEQFF.

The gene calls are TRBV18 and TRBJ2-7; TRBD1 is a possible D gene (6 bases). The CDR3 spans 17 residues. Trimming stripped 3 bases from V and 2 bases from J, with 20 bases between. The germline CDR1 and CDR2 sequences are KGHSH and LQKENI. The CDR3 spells CASSPRQSQGSPYEQYF. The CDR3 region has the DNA TGTGCCAGCTCACCCCGACAGAGCCAGGGGAGCCCCTACGAGCAGTACTTC.

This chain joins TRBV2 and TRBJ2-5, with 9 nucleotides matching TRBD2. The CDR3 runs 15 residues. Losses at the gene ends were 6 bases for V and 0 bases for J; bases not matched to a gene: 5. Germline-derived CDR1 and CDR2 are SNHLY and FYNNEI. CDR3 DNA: TGTGCCAGCAGCGGACTAGCGTTGTACCAAGAGACCCAGTACTTC. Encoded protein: CASSGLALYQETQYF.

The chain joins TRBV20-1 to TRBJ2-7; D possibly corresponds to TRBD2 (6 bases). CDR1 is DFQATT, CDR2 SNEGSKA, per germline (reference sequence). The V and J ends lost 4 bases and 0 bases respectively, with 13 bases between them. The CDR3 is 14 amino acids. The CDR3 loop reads CSAIRDFNSYEQYF. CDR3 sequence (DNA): TGCAGTGCTATCCGGGACTTCAACTCCTACGAGCAGTACTTC.

Here the CDR3 reads CASQGYNEQFF. CDR3 nucleotide sequence: TGTGCCTCCCAGGGCTACAATGAGCAGTTCTTC. V is TRBV7-9 and J is TRBJ2-1; weak D call: TRBD1 (5 bases). This CDR3 is 11 amino acids long. Trimming took 11 bases from V and 3 from J, leaving 8 bases between them. Per the germline V gene, CDR1 is SEHNR and CDR2 is FQNEAQ (reference sequence). The whole variable domain, remainder taken from reference TRBV7-9 and TRBJ2-1, is DTGVSQNPRHKITKRGQNVTFRCDPISEHNRLYWYRQTLGQGPEFLTYFQNEAQLEKSRLLSDRFSAERPKGSFSTLEIQRTEQGDSAMYLCASQGYNEQFFGPGTRLTVL.

In DNA form, the CDR3 reads TGCAGTGCTGGCGCTCTACAGGGGAGCAAGTACAATGAGCAGTTCTTC. The encoded protein is CSAGALQGSKYNEQFF. V usage is TRBV20-1 and J usage is TRBJ2-1; 7 bases line up with TRBD1. The CDR3 totals 16 residues. The V segment lost 5 bases and the J segment 4 bases; nucleotides outside the gene matches: 14. The germline CDR1 and CDR2 sequences are DFQATT and SNEGSKA (reference sequence).

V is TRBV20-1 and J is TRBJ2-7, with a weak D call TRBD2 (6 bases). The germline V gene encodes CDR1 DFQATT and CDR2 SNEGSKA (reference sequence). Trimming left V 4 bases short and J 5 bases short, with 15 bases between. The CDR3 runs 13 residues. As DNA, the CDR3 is TGCAGTGCTACCTCCGGGACTGTCGACGAGCAGTACTTC. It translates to CSATSGTVDEQYF.

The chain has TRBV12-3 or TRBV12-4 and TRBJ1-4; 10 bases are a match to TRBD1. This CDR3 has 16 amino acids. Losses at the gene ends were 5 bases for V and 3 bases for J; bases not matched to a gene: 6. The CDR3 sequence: CASSLTGGAANEKLFF. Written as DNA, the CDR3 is TGTGCCAGCAGTCTGACAGGGGGCGCAGCTAATGAAAAACTGTTTTTT.

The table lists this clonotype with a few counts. The CDR3 here is CASSTGANSYEQYF. CDR3 DNA: TGCGCCAGCAGCACGGGGGCCAACTCCTACGAGCAGTACTTC. The chain joins TRBV5-1 to TRBJ2-7, with D possibly called TRBD1 or TRBD2 (6 bases each). The V end lost 4 bases, the J end lost 0 bases, and 11 bases lay between the germline ends. In germline, CDR1 is SGHRS, CDR2 YFSETQ. The CDR3 contains 14 residues.

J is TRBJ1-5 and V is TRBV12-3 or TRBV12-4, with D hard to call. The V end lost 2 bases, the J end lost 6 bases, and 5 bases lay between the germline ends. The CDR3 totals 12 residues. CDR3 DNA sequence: TGTGCCAGCAGTTTATCCATTCAGCCCCAGCATTTT. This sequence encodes CASSLSIQPQHF.

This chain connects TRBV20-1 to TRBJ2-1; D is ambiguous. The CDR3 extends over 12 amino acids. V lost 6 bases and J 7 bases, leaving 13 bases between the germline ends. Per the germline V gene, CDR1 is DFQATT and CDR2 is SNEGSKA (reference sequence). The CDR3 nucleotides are TGCAGTGCCGTCGAGAATGGGAATGAGCAGTTCTTC. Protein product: CSAVENGNEQFF.

The CDR3 DNA reads as TGTGCCAGCAGCCAGGGGGCTTGGGGCACAGATACGCAGTATTTT. Its protein is CASSQGAWGTDTQYF. V and J are TRBV7-3 and TRBJ2-3, with TRBD1 matching over 8 bases. The ends lost 5 bases at V and 1 base at J; junction bases unmatched: 5. There are 15 residues in the CDR3. From germline, CDR1 is SGHTA and CDR2 FQGTGA.

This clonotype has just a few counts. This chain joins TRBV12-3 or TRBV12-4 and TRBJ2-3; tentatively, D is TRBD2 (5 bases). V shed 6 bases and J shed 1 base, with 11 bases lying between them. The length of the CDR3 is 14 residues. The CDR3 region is CASREVGRTDTQYF. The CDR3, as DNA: TGTGCCAGCAGGGAGGTCGGTCGCACAGATACGCAGTATTTT.

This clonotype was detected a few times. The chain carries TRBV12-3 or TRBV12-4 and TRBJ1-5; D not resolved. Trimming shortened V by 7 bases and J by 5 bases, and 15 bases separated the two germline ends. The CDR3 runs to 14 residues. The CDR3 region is CASTLGVVDQPQHF. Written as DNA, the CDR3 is TGTGCCAGCACTCTTGGGGTGGTGGATCAGCCCCAGCATTTT.

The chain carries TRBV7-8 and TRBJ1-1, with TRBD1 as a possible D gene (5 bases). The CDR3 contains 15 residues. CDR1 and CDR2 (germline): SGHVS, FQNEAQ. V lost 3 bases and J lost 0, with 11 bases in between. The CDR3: CASSFLTGLNTEAFF. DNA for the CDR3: TGTGCCAGCAGCTTCTTAACAGGCCTGAACACTGAAGCTTTCTTT.

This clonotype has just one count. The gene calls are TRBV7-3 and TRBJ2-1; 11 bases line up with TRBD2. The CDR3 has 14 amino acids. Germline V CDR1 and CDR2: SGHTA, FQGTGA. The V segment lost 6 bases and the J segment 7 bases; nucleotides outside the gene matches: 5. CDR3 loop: CASSTSGGRNEQFF. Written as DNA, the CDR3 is TGTGCCAGCAGTACTAGCGGGGGCAGGAATGAGCAGTTCTTC.

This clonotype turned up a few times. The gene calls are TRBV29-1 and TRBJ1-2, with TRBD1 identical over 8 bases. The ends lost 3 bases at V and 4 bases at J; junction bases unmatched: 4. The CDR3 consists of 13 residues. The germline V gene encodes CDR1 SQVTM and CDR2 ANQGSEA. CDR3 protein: CSVDGQGGYGYTF. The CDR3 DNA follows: TGCAGCGTTGACGGACAGGGTGGCTATGGCTACACCTTC.

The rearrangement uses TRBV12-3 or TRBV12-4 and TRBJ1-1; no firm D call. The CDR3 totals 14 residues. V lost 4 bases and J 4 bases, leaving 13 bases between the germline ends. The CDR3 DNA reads TGTGCCAGCAGTTGGGAGGGTGTGGGCACTGAAGCTTTCTTT. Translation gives CASSWEGVGTEAFF.

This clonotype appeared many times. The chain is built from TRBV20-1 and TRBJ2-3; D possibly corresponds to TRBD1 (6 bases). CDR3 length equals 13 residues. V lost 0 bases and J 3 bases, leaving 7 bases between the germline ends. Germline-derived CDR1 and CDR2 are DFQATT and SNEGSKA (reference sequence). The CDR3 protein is CSAREGATDTQYF. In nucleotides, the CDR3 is TGCAGTGCTAGAGAGGGGGCTACAGATACGCAGTATTTT.

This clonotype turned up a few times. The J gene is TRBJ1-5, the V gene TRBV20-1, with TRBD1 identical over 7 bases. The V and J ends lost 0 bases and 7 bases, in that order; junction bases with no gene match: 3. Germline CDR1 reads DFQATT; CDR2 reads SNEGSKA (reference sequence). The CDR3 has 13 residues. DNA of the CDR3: TGCAGTGCTAGAGAGACAGGGCAACAGCCCCAGCATTTT. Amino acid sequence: CSARETGQQPQHF.

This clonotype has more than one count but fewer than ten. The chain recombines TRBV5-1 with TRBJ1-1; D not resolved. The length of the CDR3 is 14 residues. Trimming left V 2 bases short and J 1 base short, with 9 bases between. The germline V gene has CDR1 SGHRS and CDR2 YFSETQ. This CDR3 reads CASSFGGENTEAFF. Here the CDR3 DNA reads TGCGCCAGCAGCTTTGGTGGAGAGAACACTGAAGCTTTCTTT. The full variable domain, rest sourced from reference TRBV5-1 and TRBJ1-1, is KAGVTQTPRYLIKTRGQQVTLSCSPISGHRSVSWYQQTPGQGLQFLFEYFSETQRNKGNFPGRFSGRQFSNSRSEMNVSTLELGDSALYLCASSFGGENTEAFFGQGTRLTVV.

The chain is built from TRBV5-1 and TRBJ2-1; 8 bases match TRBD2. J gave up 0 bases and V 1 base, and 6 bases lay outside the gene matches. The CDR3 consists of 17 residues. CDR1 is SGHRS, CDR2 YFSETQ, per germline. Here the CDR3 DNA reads TGCGCCAGCAGCTTGAAATTAGCGGGGAGCTCCTACAATGAGCAGTTCTTC. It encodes CASSLKLAGSSYNEQFF.

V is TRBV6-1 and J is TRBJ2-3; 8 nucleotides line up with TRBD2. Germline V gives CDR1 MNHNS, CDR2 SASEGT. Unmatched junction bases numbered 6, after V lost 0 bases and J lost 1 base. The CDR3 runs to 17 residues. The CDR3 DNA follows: TGTGCCAGCAGTGAAGCCGGAGCGGGGGCCCGCACAGATACGCAGTATTTT. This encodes CASSEAGAGARTDTQYF.

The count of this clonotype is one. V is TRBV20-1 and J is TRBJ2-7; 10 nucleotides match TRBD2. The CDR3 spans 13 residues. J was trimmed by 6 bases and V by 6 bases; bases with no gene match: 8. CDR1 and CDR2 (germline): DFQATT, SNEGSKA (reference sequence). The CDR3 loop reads CSAGLAFVREQYF. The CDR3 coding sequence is TGCAGTGCGGGACTAGCGTTTGTTCGCGAGCAGTACTTC.

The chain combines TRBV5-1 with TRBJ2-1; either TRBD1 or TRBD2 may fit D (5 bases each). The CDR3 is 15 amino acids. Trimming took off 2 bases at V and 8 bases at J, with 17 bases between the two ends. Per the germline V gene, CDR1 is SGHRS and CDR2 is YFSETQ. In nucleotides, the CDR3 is TGCGCCAGCAGCTTCCTTCGGGGTACAGGCGATGAGCAGTTCTTC. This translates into CASSFLRGTGDEQFF. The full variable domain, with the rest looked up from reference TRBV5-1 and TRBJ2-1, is KAGVTQTPRYLIKTRGQQVTLSCSPISGHRSVSWYQQTPGQGLQFLFEYFSETQRNKGNFPGRFSGRQFSNSRSEMNVSTLELGDSALYLCASSFLRGTGDEQFFGPGTRLTVL.

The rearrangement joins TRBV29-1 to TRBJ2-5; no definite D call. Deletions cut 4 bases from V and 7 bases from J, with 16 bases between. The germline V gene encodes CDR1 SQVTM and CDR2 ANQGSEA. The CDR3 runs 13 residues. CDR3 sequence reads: CSVAPDRLGTQYF. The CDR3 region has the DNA TGCAGCGTTGCCCCGGACCGACTGGGGACCCAGTACTTC.

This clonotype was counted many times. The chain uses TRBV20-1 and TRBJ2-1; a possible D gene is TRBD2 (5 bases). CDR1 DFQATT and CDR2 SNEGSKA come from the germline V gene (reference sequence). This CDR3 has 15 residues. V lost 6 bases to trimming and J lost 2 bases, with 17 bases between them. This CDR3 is CSASSGGGTYNEQFF. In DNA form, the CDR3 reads TGCAGTGCCTCGAGCGGCGGAGGAACCTACAATGAGCAGTTCTTC.